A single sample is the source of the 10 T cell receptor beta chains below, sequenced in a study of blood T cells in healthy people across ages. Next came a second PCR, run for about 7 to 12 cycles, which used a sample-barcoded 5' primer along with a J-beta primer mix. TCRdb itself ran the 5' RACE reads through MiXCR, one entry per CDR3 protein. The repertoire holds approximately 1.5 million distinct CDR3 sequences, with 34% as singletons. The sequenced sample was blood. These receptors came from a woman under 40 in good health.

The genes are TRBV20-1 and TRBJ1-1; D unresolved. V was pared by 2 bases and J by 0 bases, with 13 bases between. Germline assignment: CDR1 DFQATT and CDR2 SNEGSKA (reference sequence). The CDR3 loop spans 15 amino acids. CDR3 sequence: CSARIRTVLNTEAFF. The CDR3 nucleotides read TGCAGTGCTAGAATAAGGACCGTATTGAACACTGAAGCTTTCTTT.

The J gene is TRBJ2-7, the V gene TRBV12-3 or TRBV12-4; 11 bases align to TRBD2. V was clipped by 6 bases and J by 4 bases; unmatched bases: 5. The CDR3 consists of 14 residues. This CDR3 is CASSMTSGMYEQYF. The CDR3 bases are TGTGCCAGCAGCATGACTAGCGGGATGTACGAGCAGTACTTC.

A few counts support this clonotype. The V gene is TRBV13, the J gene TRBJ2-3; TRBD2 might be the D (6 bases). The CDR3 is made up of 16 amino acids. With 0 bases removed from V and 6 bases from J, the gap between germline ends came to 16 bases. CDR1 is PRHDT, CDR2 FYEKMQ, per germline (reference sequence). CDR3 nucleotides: TGTGCCAGCAGCTTAGGACTTAGCGTGGCGGGGGATACGCAGTATTTT. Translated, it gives CASSLGLSVAGDTQYF.

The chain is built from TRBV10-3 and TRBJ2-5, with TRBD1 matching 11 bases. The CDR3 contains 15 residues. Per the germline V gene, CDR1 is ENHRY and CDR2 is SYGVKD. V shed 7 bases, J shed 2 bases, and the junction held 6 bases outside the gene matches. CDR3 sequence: CAINRDRGRQETQYF. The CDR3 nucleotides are TGTGCCATCAACCGGGACAGGGGGAGACAAGAGACCCAGTACTTC.

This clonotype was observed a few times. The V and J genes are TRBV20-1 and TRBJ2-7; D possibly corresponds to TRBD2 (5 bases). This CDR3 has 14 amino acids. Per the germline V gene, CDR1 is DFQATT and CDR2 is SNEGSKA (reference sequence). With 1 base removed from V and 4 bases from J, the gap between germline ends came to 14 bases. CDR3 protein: CSARVSPGWYEQYF. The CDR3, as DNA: TGCAGTGCTAGAGTTAGCCCGGGGTGGTACGAGCAGTACTTC.

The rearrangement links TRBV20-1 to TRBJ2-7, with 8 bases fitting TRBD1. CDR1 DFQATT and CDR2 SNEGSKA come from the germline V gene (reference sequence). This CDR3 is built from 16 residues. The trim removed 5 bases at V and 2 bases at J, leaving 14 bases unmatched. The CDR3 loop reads CSAPSQGTGPTYEQYF. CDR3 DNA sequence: TGCAGTGCTCCATCCCAGGGGACAGGACCAACCTACGAGCAGTACTTC.

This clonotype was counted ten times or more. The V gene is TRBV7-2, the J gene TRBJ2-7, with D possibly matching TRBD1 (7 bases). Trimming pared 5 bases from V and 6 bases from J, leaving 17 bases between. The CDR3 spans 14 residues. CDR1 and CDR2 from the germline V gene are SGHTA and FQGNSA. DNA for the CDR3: TGTGCCAGCAGCCAGGGGGGCTATACGACCGAGCAGTACTTC. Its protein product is CASSQGGYTTEQYF.

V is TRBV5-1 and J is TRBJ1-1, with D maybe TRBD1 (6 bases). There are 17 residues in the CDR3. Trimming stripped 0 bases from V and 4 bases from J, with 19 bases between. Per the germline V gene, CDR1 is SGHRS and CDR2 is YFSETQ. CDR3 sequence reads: CASSLEQGGVLGTEAFF. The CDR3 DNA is TGCGCCAGCAGCTTGGAACAGGGTGGGGTGTTAGGCACTGAAGCTTTCTTT. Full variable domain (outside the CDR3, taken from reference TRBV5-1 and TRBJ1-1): KAGVTQTPRYLIKTRGQQVTLSCSPISGHRSVSWYQQTPGQGLQFLFEYFSETQRNKGNFPGRFSGRQFSNSRSEMNVSTLELGDSALYLCASSLEQGGVLGTEAFFGQGTRLTVV.

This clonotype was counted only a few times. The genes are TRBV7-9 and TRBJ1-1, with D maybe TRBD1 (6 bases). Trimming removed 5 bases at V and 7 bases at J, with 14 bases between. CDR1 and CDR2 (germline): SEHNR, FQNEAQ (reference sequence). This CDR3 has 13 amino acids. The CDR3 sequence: CASSRPGTHEAFF. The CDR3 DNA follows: TGTGCCAGCAGCCGTCCCGGGACACATGAAGCTTTCTTT.

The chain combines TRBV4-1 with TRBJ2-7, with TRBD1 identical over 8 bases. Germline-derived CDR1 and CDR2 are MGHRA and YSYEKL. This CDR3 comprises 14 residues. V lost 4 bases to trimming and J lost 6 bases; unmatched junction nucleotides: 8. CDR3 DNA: TGCGCCAGCAGCCTCGGGACAGGTTTAATCGAGCAGTACTTC. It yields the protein CASSLGTGLIEQYF.